The clone carrying this T cell receptor (beta chain) occurred many times. The data were obtained in a study of human T cells and chemical hapten exposure. With 7 bases removed from V and 0 bases from J, the gap between germline ends came to 12 bases. The CDR3 length is 14 residues. Germline values: CDR1 ENHRY, CDR2 SYGVKD. It was unfractionated whole blood from which total RNA was extracted. The library labeled individual cDNA molecules by adding unique molecular identifiers to them. Study processing details: Per sample, the median was around 96,000 TCRs, with values from roughly 23,000 to 700,000. TCRdb itself ran the 5' RACE reads through MiXCR, one entry per CDR3 protein. Clone size and V and J calls follow TCRdb, not the original study. Here the sample spans approximately 150,000 distinct CDR3 sequences, around 4.4% being singletons.

The sequence was obtained from a female donor in good health. V is TRBV10-3 and J is TRBJ1-1; D uncertain. CDR3 sequence: CAINDRRMNTEAFF. CDR3 coding DNA: TGTGCCATCAACGATCGCAGGATGAACACTGAAGCTTTCTTT.